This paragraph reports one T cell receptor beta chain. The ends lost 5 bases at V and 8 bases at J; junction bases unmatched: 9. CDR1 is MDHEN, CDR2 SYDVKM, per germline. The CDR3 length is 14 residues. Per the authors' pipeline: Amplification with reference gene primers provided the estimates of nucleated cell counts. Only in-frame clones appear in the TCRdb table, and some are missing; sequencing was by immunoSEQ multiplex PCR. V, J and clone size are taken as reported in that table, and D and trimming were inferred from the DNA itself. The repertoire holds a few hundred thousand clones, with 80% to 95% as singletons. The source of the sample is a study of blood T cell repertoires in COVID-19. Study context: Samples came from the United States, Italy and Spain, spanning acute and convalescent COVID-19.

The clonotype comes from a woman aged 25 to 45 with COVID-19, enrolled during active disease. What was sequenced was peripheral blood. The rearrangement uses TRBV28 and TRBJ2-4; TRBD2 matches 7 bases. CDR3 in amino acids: CASSLTLGGDIQYF. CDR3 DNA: TGTGCCAGCAGTCTCACCCTGGGGGGGGACATTCAGTACTTC.